This T cell receptor (beta chain) came from a study of tumor-infiltrating lymphocytes in oesophageal squamous cell carcinoma. TCRdb redid the calling of the PCR reads with MiXCR, one entry per CDR3 protein. Among 13,000 or so distinct CDR3 sequences listed, 55% to 60% were seen once. Per the germline V gene, CDR1 is SGHVS and CDR2 is FQNEAQ. CDR3 size: 14 residues. Trimming cost V 7 bases and J 5 bases, with 15 bases left between them. The origin of this receptor is a female donor with esophageal squamous cell carcinoma. The chain is built from TRBV7-8 and TRBJ2-1; no firm D call. The specimen sequenced was esophageal tumor tissue. The CDR3 loop reads CASIPMRENNEQFF. DNA for the CDR3: TGTGCCAGCATCCCAATGCGAGAAAACAATGAGCAGTTCTTC.